This T cell receptor beta chain comes out of a study of T cell responses to AZD1222 COVID-19 vaccine. Points from the study as a whole: Dominant CD4 TCR responses targeted spike regions 160-218 and 743-854.

In the case of this clone: What it binds is not known.

The length of the CDR3 is 13 residues. Germline lookup yields CDR1 MNHEY and CDR2 SMNVEV (reference sequence). The V gene lost 5 bases and the J gene lost 1 base, with 8 bases spanning the gap. This table comes from immunoSEQ multiplex PCR, and its TCRdb copy is limited to in-frame clones, with some not included. The repertoire holds roughly 150,000 clones, with approximately 88% as singletons. Sequenced here: peripheral blood, sampled on day 0 of AZD1222 vaccination. This receptor was obtained from an adult in good health. The chain recombines TRBV27 with TRBJ1-1; D ambiguous. CDR3 sequence reads: CASSLWRNTEAFF. The DNA of the CDR3 is TGTGCCAGCAGTCTATGGAGGAACACTGAAGCTTTCTTT.